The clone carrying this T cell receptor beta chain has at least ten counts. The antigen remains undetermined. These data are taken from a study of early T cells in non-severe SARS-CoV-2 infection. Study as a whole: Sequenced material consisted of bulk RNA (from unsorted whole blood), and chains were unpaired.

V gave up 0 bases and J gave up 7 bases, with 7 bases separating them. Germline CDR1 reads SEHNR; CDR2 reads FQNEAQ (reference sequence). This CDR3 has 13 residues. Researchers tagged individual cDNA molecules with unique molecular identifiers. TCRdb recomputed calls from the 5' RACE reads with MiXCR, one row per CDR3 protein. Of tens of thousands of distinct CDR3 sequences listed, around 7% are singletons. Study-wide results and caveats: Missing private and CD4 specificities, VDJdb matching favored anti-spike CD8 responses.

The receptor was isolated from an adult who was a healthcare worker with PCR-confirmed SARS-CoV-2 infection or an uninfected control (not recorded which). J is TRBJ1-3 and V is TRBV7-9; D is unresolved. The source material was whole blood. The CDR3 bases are TGTGCCAGCAGCTTAGCGTTAAGCAACACCATATATTTT. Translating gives CASSLALSNTIYF.